The 28 T cell receptor beta chains in this list originate from one sample, sequenced in a study of PD-1 blockade in classical Hodgkin lymphoma. The method was immunoSEQ multiplex PCR; TCRdb's version includes in-frame clones alone and lacks a portion of them. The repertoire has 80,000 to 100,000 clones, 85% to 95% of them found once; the top ten carry 2%. Time point denoted: cycle 4 day 1 (C4D1), after 6 weeks of nivolumab. All patients experienced relapse after autologous stem cell transplantation, and brentuximab vedotin exposure was variable. Sequences were derived from peripheral blood mononuclear cells (PBMCs), sampled before the fourth cycle of nivolumab. Receptors were obtained from a human donor with classical Hodgkin lymphoma.

This chain's CDR3 is CAINPGLIRNNEQFF. In DNA form, the CDR3 reads TGTGCCATCAACCCGGGACTAATAAGGAACAATGAGCAGTTCTTC. This chain uses TRBV10-3 with TRBJ2-1; 7 bases agree with TRBD2. The CDR3 has 15 amino acids. V gave up 7 bases and J gave up 5 bases; unmatched junction bases: 11. Germline V lookup: CDR1 ENHRY, CDR2 SYGVKD.

The chain has TRBV18 and TRBJ2-7; possible D gene TRBD1, 6 bases. The V end lost 6 bases, the J end lost 2 bases, and 17 bases lay between the germline ends. In germline, CDR1 is KGHSH, CDR2 LQKENI. The CDR3 runs to 15 residues. The CDR3 loop is CASSPRTARAYEQYF. The CDR3 DNA sequence: TGTGCCAGCTCTCCCCGGACAGCAAGAGCCTACGAGCAGTACTTC.

CDR3 DNA sequence: TGTGCCAGCAGCTTGGGTCGGGTGAACACTGAAGCTTTCTTT. Translating gives CASSLGRVNTEAFF. The V call is TRBV5-4, the J call TRBJ1-1; no firm D call. The germline V gene has CDR1 SGHNT and CDR2 YYREEE (reference sequence). Trimming cost V 0 bases and J 0 bases, with 6 bases left between them. CDR3 length equals 14 residues.

This rearrangement joins TRBV5-1 to TRBJ1-2, with 7 bases fitting TRBD1. V lost 7 bases to trimming and J lost 8 bases; unmatched junction nucleotides: 14. The CDR3 is made up of 14 amino acids. CDR1 and CDR2 (germline): SGHRS, YFSETQ. CDR3 protein: CASSTSSRGQGYTF. As DNA, the CDR3 is TGCGCCAGCTCCACCTCCTCGAGGGGGCAAGGCTACACCTTC.

This clone turned up a few times. CDR3 nucleotide sequence: TGTGCCAGCAGTGACCCAACAATGAACACTGAAGCTTTCTTT. Its translation: CASSDPTMNTEAFF. This rearrangement joins TRBV2 to TRBJ1-1; the D is unclear. CDR3 length equals 14 residues. Trimming took off 3 bases at V and 0 bases at J, with 8 bases between the two ends. Per the germline V gene, CDR1 is SNHLY and CDR2 is FYNNEI. Full variable domain (rest looked up from reference TRBV2 and TRBJ1-1): EPEVTQTPSHQVTQMGQEVILRCVPISNHLYFYWYRQILGQKVEFLVSFYNNEISEKSEIFDDQFSVERPDGSNFTLKIRSTKLEDSAMYFCASSDPTMNTEAFFGQGTRLTVV.

The chain joins TRBV29-1 to TRBJ2-7, with D hard to call. Germline V lookup: CDR1 SQVTM, CDR2 ANQGSEA. V was pared by 4 bases and J by 3 bases, with 10 bases between. The CDR3 is made up of 12 amino acids. The CDR3 DNA reads TGCAGCGTTGGTGACTTGAACTACGAGCAGTACTTC. The encoded protein is CSVGDLNYEQYF.

The chain carries TRBV30 and TRBJ1-6; D gene unclear. Germline assignment: CDR1 GTSNPN and CDR2 SVGIG (reference sequence). The CDR3 contains 15 residues. V was pared by 2 bases and J by 5 bases, with 13 bases between. The CDR3 sequence is CAWSPPDQDNSPLHF. As DNA, the CDR3 is TGTGCCTGGAGTCCCCCCGACCAGGATAATTCACCCCTCCACTTT.

The chain combines TRBV7-9 with TRBJ1-5, with TRBD1 as a possible D gene (5 bases). V lost 5 bases, J lost 4 bases, and 24 bases lay in between. The CDR3 has 18 amino acids. Germline V CDR1 and CDR2: SEHNR, FQNEAQ (reference sequence). The CDR3 coding sequence is TGTGCCAGCAGCCCCCGCCGGGGGGAAATTCGGGGGAATCAGCCCCAGCATTTT. It specifies CASSPRRGEIRGNQPQHF.

This chain links TRBV6-1 with TRBJ2-1, with 9 nucleotides matching TRBD2. The junction had 11 bases not matched to a gene; V was cut back by 6 bases and J by 8 bases. The CDR3 totals 15 residues. Germline loops: CDR1 MNHNS, CDR2 SASEGT. The DNA of the CDR3 is TGTGCCAGCAGAATAGCGGGAGCGGTTAACGATGAGCAGTTCTTC. Its protein product is CASRIAGAVNDEQFF.

This chain links TRBV6-5 with TRBJ1-2, with D maybe TRBD1 (6 bases). CDR3 length equals 12 residues. CDR1 MNHEY and CDR2 SVGAGI come from the germline V gene. Trimming removed 2 bases at V and 6 bases at J, with 7 bases between. As DNA, the CDR3 is TGTGCCAGCAGTTACAGGGGGGATGGCTACACCTTC. Translated: CASSYRGDGYTF.

This chain links TRBV28 with TRBJ1-1, with D perhaps TRBD1 (6 bases). V lost 11 bases, J lost 9 bases, and 16 bases lay in between. CDR1 and CDR2 from the germline V gene are MDHEN and SYDVKM. The CDR3 is 11 amino acids. The CDR3 here is CAYMAQGQAFF. CDR3 coding DNA: TGTGCCTATATGGCGCAGGGGCAAGCTTTCTTT.

The chain is built from TRBV19 and TRBJ2-7; 7 bases line up with TRBD1. This CDR3 has 17 amino acids. Per germline, CDR1 LNHDA and CDR2 SQIVND (reference sequence). V lost 2 bases, J lost 3 bases, and 13 bases stayed unmatched. As DNA, the CDR3 is TGTGCCAGTAGTATAACAGGGGCCGCCGTCCTCCACTACGAGCAGTACTTC. Amino acid sequence: CASSITGAAVLHYEQYF.

V gene TRBV6-1 combines with J gene TRBJ2-7, with TRBD2 as a possible D gene (5 bases). Germline V gene data show CDR1 as MNHNS and CDR2 as SASEGT. This CDR3 is 14 amino acids long. V was clipped by 10 bases and J by 5 bases, with 21 bases between them. CDR3 protein: CATSEAGESNEQYF. In DNA, the CDR3 is TGTGCCACCTCCGAGGCCGGGGAGTCCAACGAGCAGTACTTC.

The V call is TRBV27, the J call TRBJ2-1, with 13 bases fitting TRBD2. V was clipped by 6 bases and J by 6 bases; unmatched bases: 2. The CDR3 runs to 14 residues. The germline CDR1 and CDR2 sequences are MNHEY and SMNVEV (reference sequence). The CDR3 is CASSRLAGGNEQFF. CDR3 DNA: TGTGCCAGCAGCCGACTAGCGGGAGGCAATGAGCAGTTCTTC.

V gene TRBV27 combines with J gene TRBJ1-5; D unclear. Germline V gives CDR1 MNHEY, CDR2 SMNVEV (reference sequence). V was pared by 3 bases and J by 2 bases, with 17 bases between. This CDR3 region has 17 residues. The CDR3 sequence is CASSLFPPPRGNQPQHF. The CDR3 DNA reads as TGTGCCAGCAGTTTGTTTCCCCCACCCCGGGGCAATCAGCCCCAGCATTTT.

J is TRBJ2-5 and V is TRBV10-1; D is possibly TRBD1 (6 bases). The germline V gene encodes CDR1 WNHNN and CDR2 SYGVQD (reference sequence). The CDR3 runs 14 residues. V dropped 3 bases and J dropped 1 base, with 9 bases sitting between them. For the CDR3, the DNA is TGCGCCAGCAGTGACCCAGGGGCCCAAGAGACCCAGTACTTC. Protein product: CASSDPGAQETQYF.

The rearrangement uses TRBV6-5 and TRBJ2-1; 7 bases line up with TRBD1. The CDR3 length is 16 residues. Looked up from germline, CDR1 is MNHEY and CDR2 is SVGAGI. Trimming cost V 4 bases and J 7 bases; bases outside gene matches: 13. CDR3 loop: CASSSRVKTGVNEQFF. The CDR3 nucleotides read TGTGCCAGCAGTTCGCGAGTGAAAACAGGGGTAAATGAGCAGTTCTTC.

The V and J genes are TRBV27 and TRBJ2-1; D call uncertain. Trimming removed 5 bases at V and 15 bases at J, with 20 bases between. This CDR3 is 13 amino acids long. CDR1 and CDR2 from the germline V gene are MNHEY and SMNVEV (reference sequence). CDR3 nucleotides: TGTGCCAGCAGTATCTCCTCGGCTCGAGACGCGTTCTTC. This gives the protein CASSISSARDAFF.

This clone was seen once. CDR3 sequence: CASSTPLTSGKYEQYF. The CDR3, as DNA: TGTGCCAGTAGTACCCCCCTGACTAGCGGGAAGTACGAGCAGTACTTC. The gene calls are TRBV19 and TRBJ2-7, with 11 bases matching TRBD2. This CDR3 is built from 16 residues. Trimming cost V 4 bases and J 4 bases; bases outside gene matches: 9. Per germline, CDR1 LNHDA and CDR2 SQIVND (reference sequence).

The chain employs TRBV19 and TRBJ1-2, with a possible D match to TRBD1 (5 bases). Trimming left V 7 bases short and J 0 bases short, with 18 bases between. CDR3 length: 16 residues. Germline V gives CDR1 LNHDA, CDR2 SQIVND (reference sequence). The CDR3: CASTQHVGGANYGYTF. The DNA for the CDR3 is TGTGCCAGTACACAACATGTGGGGGGAGCTAACTATGGCTACACCTTC. Together with reference TRBV19 and TRBJ1-2, the CDR3 gives the full variable domain: DGGITQSPKYLFRKEGQNVTLSCEQNLNHDAMYWYRQDPGQGLRLIYYSQIVNDFQKGDIAEGYSVSREKKESFPLTVTSAQKNPTAFYLCASTQHVGGANYGYTFGSGTRLTVV.

V usage is TRBV19 and J usage is TRBJ2-3; 7 nucleotides agree with TRBD2. V trimming: 6 bases; J trimming: 1 base; junction bases outside the gene matches: 4. The CDR3 runs to 14 residues. Looked up from germline, CDR1 is LNHDA and CDR2 is SQIVND (reference sequence). Here the CDR3 DNA reads TGTGCCAGTAGACTTGGGGGGGGCACAGATACGCAGTATTTT. Its protein product is CASRLGGGTDTQYF. The complete variable domain, with remaining parts taken from reference TRBV19 and TRBJ2-3, reads DGGITQSPKYLFRKEGQNVTLSCEQNLNHDAMYWYRQDPGQGLRLIYYSQIVNDFQKGDIAEGYSVSREKKESFPLTVTSAQKNPTAFYLCASRLGGGTDTQYFGPGTRLTVL.

The chain is built from TRBV5-1 and TRBJ2-2; no reliable D call. V dropped 2 bases and J dropped 5 bases, with 4 bases sitting between them. Germline CDR1 SGHRS, CDR2 YFSETQ. The CDR3 covers 12 residues. The CDR3 spells CASSFETGELFF. The CDR3 DNA reads TGCGCCAGCAGCTTCGAAACCGGGGAGCTGTTTTTT.

This chain joins TRBV6-1 and TRBJ1-1, with TRBD1 matching over 8 bases. The germline gives CDR1 MNHNS, CDR2 SASEGT. The CDR3 runs 15 residues. Losses at the gene ends were 4 bases for V and 5 bases for J; bases not matched to a gene: 9. CDR3: CASSGGQGGSTEAFF. As DNA, the CDR3 is TGTGCCAGCAGTGGAGGACAGGGCGGGTCGACTGAAGCTTTCTTT.

This rearrangement joins TRBV2 to TRBJ1-4; D ambiguous. This CDR3 region has 14 residues. Germline CDR1 and CDR2: SNHLY and FYNNEI. V was trimmed by 6 bases and J by 8 bases, leaving 16 bases between them. The CDR3 DNA is TGTGCCAGCAGCGCCGGCAGGTTTGCCGAAAAACTGTTTTTT. It specifies CASSAGRFAEKLFF. The full variable domain, rest sourced from reference TRBV2 and TRBJ1-4, is EPEVTQTPSHQVTQMGQEVILRCVPISNHLYFYWYRQILGQKVEFLVSFYNNEISEKSEIFDDQFSVERPDGSNFTLKIRSTKLEDSAMYFCASSAGRFAEKLFFGSGTQLSVL.

This clone showed up just a few times. The chain uses TRBV7-6 and TRBJ1-5; a weak D match, TRBD1 (6 bases). The CDR3 sequence is 12 residues long. From germline, CDR1 is SGHVS and CDR2 FNYEAQ. Trimming removed 6 bases at V and 7 bases at J, with 10 bases between. CDR3 region: CASSHDRQPQHF. CDR3 in DNA: TGTGCCAGCAGTCACGACAGGCAGCCCCAGCATTTT.

This rearrangement joins TRBV30 to TRBJ2-5, with 11 positions matching TRBD2. There are 15 residues in the CDR3. CDR1 and CDR2 from the germline V gene are GTSNPN and SVGIG (reference sequence). The V gene end was trimmed by 0 bases and the J gene end by 5 bases; junction bases not matched to a gene: 5. In nucleotides, the CDR3 is TGTGCCTGGAGTGTACTAGCGGGAGTTCGGGAGACCCAGTACTTC. This translates into CAWSVLAGVRETQYF.

The chain recombines TRBV27 with TRBJ2-7; possible D gene TRBD1, 7 bases. Per germline, CDR1 MNHEY and CDR2 SMNVEV (reference sequence). The CDR3 consists of 15 residues. Trimming took 2 bases from V and 5 from J, leaving 16 bases between them. CDR3 nucleotides: TGTGCCAGCAGTTTAGGGCAGGGGGGCTTCCACGAGCAGTACTTC. Protein product: CASSLGQGGFHEQYF.

The V call is TRBV7-9, the J call TRBJ2-7; D unclear. The V gene lost 2 bases and the J gene lost 3 bases, with 5 bases spanning the gap. This CDR3 is built from 12 residues. Germline V lookup: CDR1 SEHNR, CDR2 FQNEAQ (reference sequence). Here the CDR3 DNA reads TGTGCCAGCAGCTTAATCGGCTACGAGCAGTACTTC. Encoded protein: CASSLIGYEQYF.